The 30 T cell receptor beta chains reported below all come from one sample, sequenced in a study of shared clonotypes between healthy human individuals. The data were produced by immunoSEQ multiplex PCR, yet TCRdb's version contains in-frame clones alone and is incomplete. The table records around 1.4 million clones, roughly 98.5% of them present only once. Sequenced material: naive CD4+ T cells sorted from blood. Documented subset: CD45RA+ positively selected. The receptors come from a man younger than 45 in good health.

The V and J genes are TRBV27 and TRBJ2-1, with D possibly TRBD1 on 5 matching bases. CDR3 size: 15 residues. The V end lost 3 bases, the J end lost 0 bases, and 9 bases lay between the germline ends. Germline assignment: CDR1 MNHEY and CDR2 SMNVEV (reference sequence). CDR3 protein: CASSFVDNSYNEQFF. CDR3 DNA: TGTGCCAGCAGTTTCGTGGACAACTCCTACAATGAGCAGTTCTTC.

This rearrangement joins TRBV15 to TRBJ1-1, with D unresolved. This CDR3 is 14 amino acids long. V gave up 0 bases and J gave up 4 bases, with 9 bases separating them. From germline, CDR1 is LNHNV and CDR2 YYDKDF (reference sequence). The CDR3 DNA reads TGTGCCACCAGCAGAGACCCCAGCGGCACTGAAGCTTTCTTT. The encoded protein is CATSRDPSGTEAFF.

Here the CDR3 DNA reads TGTGCCAGTAGGAGACGGGACAGGGTCTACAATGAGCAGTTCTTC. It is translated as CASRRRDRVYNEQFF. This chain connects TRBV19 to TRBJ2-1, with 9 positions matching TRBD1. This CDR3 spans 15 amino acids. With 6 bases clipped from V and 3 bases from J, the junction kept 6 bases outside the gene matches. CDR1 and CDR2 (germline): LNHDA, SQIVND (reference sequence). Full variable domain (remainder filled in from reference TRBV19 and TRBJ2-1): DGGITQSPKYLFRKEGQNVTLSCEQNLNHDAMYWYRQDPGQGLRLIYYSQIVNDFQKGDIAEGYSVSREKKESFPLTVTSAQKNPTAFYLCASRRRDRVYNEQFFGPGTRLTVL.

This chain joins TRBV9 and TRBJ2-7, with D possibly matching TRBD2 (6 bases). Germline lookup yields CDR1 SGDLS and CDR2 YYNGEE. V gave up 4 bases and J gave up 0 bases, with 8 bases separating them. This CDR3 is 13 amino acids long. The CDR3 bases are TGTGCCAGCAGCCCGGGGGACTCCTACGAGCAGTACTTC. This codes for CASSPGDSYEQYF.

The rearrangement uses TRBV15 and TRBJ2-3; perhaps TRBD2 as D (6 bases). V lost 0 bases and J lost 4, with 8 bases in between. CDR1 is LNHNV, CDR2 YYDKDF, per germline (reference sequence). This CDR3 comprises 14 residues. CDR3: CATSRDWGADTQYF. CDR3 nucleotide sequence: TGTGCCACCAGCAGAGATTGGGGGGCAGATACGCAGTATTTT.

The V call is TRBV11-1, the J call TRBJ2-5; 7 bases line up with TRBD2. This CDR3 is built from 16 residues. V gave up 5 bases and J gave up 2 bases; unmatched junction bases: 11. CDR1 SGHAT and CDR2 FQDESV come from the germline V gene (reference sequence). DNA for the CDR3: TGTGCCAGCAGCGCCCCTAGCGGCCTCCGTCAAGAGACCCAGTACTTC. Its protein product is CASSAPSGLRQETQYF.

CDR3 sequence reads: CASSQDLGEVSSNEQFF. The CDR3 DNA follows: TGTGCCAGCAGCCAAGATTTGGGGGAAGTCTCATCAAATGAGCAGTTCTTC. J is TRBJ2-1 and V is TRBV14; perhaps D is TRBD1 or TRBD2 (5 bases each). V lost 0 bases to trimming and J lost 7 bases, with 19 bases between them. CDR1 SGHDN and CDR2 FVKESK come from the germline V gene. The CDR3 extends over 17 amino acids.

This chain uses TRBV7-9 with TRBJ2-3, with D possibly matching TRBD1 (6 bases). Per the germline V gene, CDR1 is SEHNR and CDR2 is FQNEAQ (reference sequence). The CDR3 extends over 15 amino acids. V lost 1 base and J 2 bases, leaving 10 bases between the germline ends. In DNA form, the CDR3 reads TGTGCCAGCAGCTTAGAGGGGACATACACAGATACGCAGTATTTT. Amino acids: CASSLEGTYTDTQYF.

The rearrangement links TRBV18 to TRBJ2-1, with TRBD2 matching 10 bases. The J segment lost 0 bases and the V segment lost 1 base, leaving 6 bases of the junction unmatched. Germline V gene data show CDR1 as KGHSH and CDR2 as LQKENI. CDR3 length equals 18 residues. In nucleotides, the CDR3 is TGTGCCAGCTCACCACTGAGGACTAGCGGAGGCTCCTACAATGAGCAGTTCTTC. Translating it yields CASSPLRTSGGSYNEQFF.

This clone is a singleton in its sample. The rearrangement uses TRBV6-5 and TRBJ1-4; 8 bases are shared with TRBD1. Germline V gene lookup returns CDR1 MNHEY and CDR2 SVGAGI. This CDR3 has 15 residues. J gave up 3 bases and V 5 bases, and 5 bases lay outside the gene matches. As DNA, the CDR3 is TGTGCCAGCAGTACGGACAGGGCTGCTAATGAAAAACTGTTTTTT. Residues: CASSTDRAANEKLFF.

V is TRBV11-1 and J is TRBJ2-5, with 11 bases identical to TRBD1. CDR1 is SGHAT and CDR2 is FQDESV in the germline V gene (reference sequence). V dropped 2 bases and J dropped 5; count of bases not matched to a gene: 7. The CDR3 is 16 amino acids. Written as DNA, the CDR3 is TGTGCCAGCAGCTTACCGGGACAGGGGGTTGGGGAGACCCAGTACTTC. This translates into CASSLPGQGVGETQYF.

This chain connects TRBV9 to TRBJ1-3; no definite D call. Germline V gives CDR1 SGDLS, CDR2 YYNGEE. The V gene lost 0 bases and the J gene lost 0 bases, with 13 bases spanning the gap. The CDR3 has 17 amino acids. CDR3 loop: CASSVDAATHSGNTIYF. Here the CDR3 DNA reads TGTGCCAGCAGCGTAGACGCCGCCACCCACTCTGGAAACACCATATATTTT.

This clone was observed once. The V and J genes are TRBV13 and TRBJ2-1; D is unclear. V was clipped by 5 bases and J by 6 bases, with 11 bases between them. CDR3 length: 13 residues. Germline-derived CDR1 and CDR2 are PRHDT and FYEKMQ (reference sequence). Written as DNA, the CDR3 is TGTGCCAGCAGCCCTCGGACGTTCAATGAGCAGTTCTTC. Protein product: CASSPRTFNEQFF.

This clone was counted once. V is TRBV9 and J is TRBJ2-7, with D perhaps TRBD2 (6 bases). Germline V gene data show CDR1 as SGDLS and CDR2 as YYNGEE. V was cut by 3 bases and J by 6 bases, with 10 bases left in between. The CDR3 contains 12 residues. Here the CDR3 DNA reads TGTGCCAGCAGCGGCCGGGACTCCGAGCAGTACTTC. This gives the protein CASSGRDSEQYF.

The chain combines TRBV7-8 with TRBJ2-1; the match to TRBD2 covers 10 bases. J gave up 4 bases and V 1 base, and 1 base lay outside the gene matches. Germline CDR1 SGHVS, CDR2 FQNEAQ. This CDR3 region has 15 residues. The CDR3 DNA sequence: TGTGCCAGCAGCTTAGGGACTAGCGGATACAATGAGCAGTTCTTC. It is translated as CASSLGTSGYNEQFF.

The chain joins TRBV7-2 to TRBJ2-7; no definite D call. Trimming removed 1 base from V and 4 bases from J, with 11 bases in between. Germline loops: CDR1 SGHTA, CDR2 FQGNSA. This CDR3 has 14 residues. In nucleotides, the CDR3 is TGTGCCAGCAGCTTAGGTAGTGTTGGGTACGAGCAGTACTTC. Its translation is CASSLGSVGYEQYF.

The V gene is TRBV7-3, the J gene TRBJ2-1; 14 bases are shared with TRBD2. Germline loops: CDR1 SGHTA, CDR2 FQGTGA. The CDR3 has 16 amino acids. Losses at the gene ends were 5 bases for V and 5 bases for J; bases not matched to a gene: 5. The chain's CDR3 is CASSARLAGGNNEQFF. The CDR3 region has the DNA TGTGCCAGCAGCGCGAGACTAGCGGGAGGGAACAATGAGCAGTTCTTC.

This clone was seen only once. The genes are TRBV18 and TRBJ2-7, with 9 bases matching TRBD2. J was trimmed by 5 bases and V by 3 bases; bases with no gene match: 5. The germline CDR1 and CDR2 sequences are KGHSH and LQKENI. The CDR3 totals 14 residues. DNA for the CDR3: TGTGCCAGCTCACCTGCGGGAGGGCGAGACGAGCAGTACTTC. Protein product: CASSPAGGRDEQYF.

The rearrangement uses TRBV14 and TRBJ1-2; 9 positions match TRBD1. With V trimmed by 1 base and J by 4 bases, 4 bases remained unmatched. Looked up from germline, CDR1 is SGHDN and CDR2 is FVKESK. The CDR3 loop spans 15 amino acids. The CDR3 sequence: CASSQGQGVGYGYTF. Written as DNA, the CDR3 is TGTGCCAGCAGCCAAGGACAGGGGGTCGGCTATGGCTACACCTTC.

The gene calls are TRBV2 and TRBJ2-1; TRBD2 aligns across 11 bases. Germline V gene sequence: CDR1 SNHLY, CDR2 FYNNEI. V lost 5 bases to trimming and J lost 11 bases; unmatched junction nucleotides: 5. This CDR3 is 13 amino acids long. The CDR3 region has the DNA TGTGCCAGCAGTTCGATAGCGGGAGGGAAGCAGTTCTTC. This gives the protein CASSSIAGGKQFF.

CDR3 sequence reads: CASSLGIGTQYF. CDR3 in DNA: TGCGCCAGCAGCCTTGGAATCGGGACCCAGTACTTC. V usage is TRBV5-1 and J usage is TRBJ2-5; the D is unclear. CDR3 length equals 12 residues. Germline lookup yields CDR1 SGHRS and CDR2 YFSETQ. The V end was cut by 4 bases, the J end by 7 bases, with 11 bases between.

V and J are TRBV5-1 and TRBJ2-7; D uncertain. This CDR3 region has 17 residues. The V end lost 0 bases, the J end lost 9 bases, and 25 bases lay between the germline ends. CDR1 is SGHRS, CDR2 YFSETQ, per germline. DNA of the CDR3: TGCGCCAGCAGCTTGGTTTTTGACCGAGAGTCCAAGGATGGGCAGTACTTC. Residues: CASSLVFDRESKDGQYF. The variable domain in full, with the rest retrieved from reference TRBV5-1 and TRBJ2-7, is KAGVTQTPRYLIKTRGQQVTLSCSPISGHRSVSWYQQTPGQGLQFLFEYFSETQRNKGNFPGRFSGRQFSNSRSEMNVSTLELGDSALYLCASSLVFDRESKDGQYFGPGTRLTVT.

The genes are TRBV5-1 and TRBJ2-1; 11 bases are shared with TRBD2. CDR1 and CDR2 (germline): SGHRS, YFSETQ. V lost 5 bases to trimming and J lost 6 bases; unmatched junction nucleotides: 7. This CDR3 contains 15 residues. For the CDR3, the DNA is TGCGCCAGCAGTACACTAGCGGGAGATCTCAATGAGCAGTTCTTC. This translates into CASSTLAGDLNEQFF. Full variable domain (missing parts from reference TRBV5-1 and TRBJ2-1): KAGVTQTPRYLIKTRGQQVTLSCSPISGHRSVSWYQQTPGQGLQFLFEYFSETQRNKGNFPGRFSGRQFSNSRSEMNVSTLELGDSALYLCASSTLAGDLNEQFFGPGTRLTVL.

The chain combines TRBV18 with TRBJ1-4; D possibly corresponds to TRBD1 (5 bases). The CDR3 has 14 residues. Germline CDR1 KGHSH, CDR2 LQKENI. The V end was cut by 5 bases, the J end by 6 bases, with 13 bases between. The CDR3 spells CASSTDTWDEKLFF. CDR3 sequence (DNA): TGTGCCAGCTCAACGGACACCTGGGATGAAAAACTGTTTTTT.

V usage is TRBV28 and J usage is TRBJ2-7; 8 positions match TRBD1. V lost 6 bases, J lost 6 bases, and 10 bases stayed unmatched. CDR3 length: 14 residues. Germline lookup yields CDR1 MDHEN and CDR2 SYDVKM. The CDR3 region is CASSARGQGVEQYF. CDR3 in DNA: TGTGCCAGCAGCGCCCGAGGACAGGGCGTCGAGCAGTACTTC.

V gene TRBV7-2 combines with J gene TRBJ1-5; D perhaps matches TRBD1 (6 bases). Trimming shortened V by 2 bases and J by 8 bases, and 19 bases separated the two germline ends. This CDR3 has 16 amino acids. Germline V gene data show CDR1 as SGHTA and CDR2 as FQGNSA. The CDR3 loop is CASSLWGRAGEEPQHF. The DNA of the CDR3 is TGTGCCAGCAGCTTATGGGGCAGGGCAGGGGAGGAGCCCCAGCATTTT. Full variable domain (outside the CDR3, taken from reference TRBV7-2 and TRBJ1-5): GAGVSQSPSNKVTEKGKDVELRCDPISGHTALYWYRQSLGQGLEFLIYFQGNSAPDKSGLPSDRFSAERTGGSVSTLTIQRTQQEDSAVYLCASSLWGRAGEEPQHFGDGTRLSIL.

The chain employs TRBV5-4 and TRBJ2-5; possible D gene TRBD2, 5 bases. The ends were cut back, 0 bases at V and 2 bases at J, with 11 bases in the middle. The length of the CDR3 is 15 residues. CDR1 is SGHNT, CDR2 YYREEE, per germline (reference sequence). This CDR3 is CASSLAEAGQETQYF. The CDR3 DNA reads TGTGCCAGCAGCTTGGCGGAGGCGGGTCAAGAGACCCAGTACTTC.

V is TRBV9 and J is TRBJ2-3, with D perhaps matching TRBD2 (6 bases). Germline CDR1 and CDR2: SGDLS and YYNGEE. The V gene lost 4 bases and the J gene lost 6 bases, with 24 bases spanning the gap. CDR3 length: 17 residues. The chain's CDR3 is CASSPRDSLLSRDTQYF. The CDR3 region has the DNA TGTGCCAGCAGCCCCAGGGACTCCTTATTGTCACGGGATACGCAGTATTTT.

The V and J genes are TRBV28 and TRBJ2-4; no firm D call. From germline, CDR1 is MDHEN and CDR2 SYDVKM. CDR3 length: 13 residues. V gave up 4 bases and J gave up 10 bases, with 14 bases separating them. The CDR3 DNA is TGTGCCAGCAGTTCCCCCCGGCCCCGGATTCAGTACTTC. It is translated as CASSSPRPRIQYF.

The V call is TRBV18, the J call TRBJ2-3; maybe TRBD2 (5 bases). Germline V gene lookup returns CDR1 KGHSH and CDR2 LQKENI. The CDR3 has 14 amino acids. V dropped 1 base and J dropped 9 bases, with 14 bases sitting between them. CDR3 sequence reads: CASSPRASFETQYF. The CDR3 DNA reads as TGTGCCAGCTCACCACGGGCTAGCTTTGAGACGCAGTATTTT.